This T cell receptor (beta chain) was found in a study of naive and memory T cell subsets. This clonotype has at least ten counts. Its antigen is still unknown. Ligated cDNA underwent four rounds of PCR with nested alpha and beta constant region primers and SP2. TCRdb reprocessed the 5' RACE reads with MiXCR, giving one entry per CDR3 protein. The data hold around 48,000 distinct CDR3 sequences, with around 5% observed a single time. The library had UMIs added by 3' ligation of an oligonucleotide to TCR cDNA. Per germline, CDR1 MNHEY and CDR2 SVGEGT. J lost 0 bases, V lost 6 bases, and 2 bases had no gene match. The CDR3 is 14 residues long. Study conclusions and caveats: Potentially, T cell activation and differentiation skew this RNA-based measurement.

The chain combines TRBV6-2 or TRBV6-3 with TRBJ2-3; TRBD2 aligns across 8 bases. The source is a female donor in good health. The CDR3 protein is CASRLAASTDTQYF. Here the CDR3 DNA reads TGTGCCAGCAGACTAGCGGCTAGCACAGATACGCAGTATTTT.